This record concerns one TCR beta chain sequence. The data belong to a study of Ad26.COV2.S vaccination and SARS-CoV-2 variants. Here immunoSEQ multiplex PCR was the method, and the copy in TCRdb shows in-frame clones only, minus some. The table includes 350,000 to 500,000 clones, 89% detected once. Treatment described: some 20 received Ad26.COV2.S at low or high dose, single or two shots; five or six received placebo; per-sample allocation not given. Sampling happened 63 days after the first vaccine or placebo injection. This CDR3 is 14 amino acids long. The germline gives CDR1 MNHEY, CDR2 SMNVEV (reference sequence). V gave up 5 bases and J gave up 6 bases; unmatched junction bases: 8.

The starting material was peripheral blood, obtained in a trial of Ad26.COV2.S vaccine versus placebo. The rearrangement uses TRBV27 and TRBJ2-3; 7 bases line up with TRBD2. This TCR was recovered from a person between 18 and 65 years old who received the Ad26.COV2.S COVID-19 vaccine or a placebo. CDR3 sequence (DNA): TGTGCCAGCAGTCCCATAGCGGGTAGGGATACGCAGTATTTT. Its translation: CASSPIAGRDTQYF.